The 8 T cell receptor beta chains below come from one sample, sequenced in a study of blood T cell repertoires in COVID-19. Data came from immunoSEQ multiplex PCR; TCRdb stores just in-frame clones and leaves some out. The table includes roughly 520,000 clones, roughly 90% detected once. Sequenced: PBMCs or T cells enriched from blood (not recorded which). Source of these receptors: a woman aged 40 to 49 who had recovered from COVID-19.

As regards this clone: Within the sample, other DNA sequences also encode this same CDR3. The rearrangement joins TRBV4-3 to TRBJ1-1, with 7 bases aligning to TRBD1. J was trimmed by 3 bases and V by 1 base; bases with no gene match: 2. There are 14 residues in the CDR3. Germline assignment: CDR1 LGHNA and CDR2 YSLEER. Written as DNA, the CDR3 is TGCGCCAGCAGCCAAGGACAGGGAGACACTGAAGCTTTCTTT. Its translation: CASSQGQGDTEAFF.

This clone came up once. The chain has TRBV5-4 and TRBJ2-1, with TRBD2 identical over 11 bases. The CDR3 has 15 amino acids. Germline loops: CDR1 SGHNT, CDR2 YYREEE (reference sequence). The trim removed 4 bases at V and 4 bases at J, leaving 4 bases unmatched. As DNA, the CDR3 is TGTGCCAGCAGCACCGGGACTAGCGGTTACAATGAGCAGTTCTTC. Residues: CASSTGTSGYNEQFF. Full variable domain (missing parts from reference TRBV5-4 and TRBJ2-1): ETGVTQSPTHLIKTRGQQVTLRCSSQSGHNTVSWYQQALGQGPQFIFQYYREEENGRGNFPPRFSGLQFPNYSSELNVNALELDDSALYLCASSTGTSGYNEQFFGPGTRLTVL.

This sequence joins TRBV19 and TRBJ1-5; possible D gene TRBD1, 5 bases. Germline V gene sequence: CDR1 LNHDA, CDR2 SQIVND (reference sequence). This CDR3 comprises 15 residues. V shed 5 bases and J shed 3 bases, with 14 bases lying between them. This CDR3 is CASSGSDSINQPQHF. For the CDR3, the DNA is TGTGCCAGTAGTGGATCCGACAGCATCAATCAGCCCCAGCATTTT. Combining the CDR3 with reference TRBV19 and TRBJ1-5 gives the whole variable domain DGGITQSPKYLFRKEGQNVTLSCEQNLNHDAMYWYRQDPGQGLRLIYYSQIVNDFQKGDIAEGYSVSREKKESFPLTVTSAQKNPTAFYLCASSGSDSINQPQHFGDGTRLSIL.

The V and J genes are TRBV10-1 and TRBJ1-1; 9 bases agree with TRBD1. There are 13 residues in the CDR3. Germline CDR1 WNHNN, CDR2 SYGVQD (reference sequence). J lost 7 bases, V lost 7 bases, and 7 bases had no gene match. CDR3 protein: CASMSTGGGEAFF. The CDR3 nucleotides read TGCGCCAGCATGTCGACAGGGGGGGGTGAAGCTTTCTTT.

Only one count was recorded for this clone. V gene TRBV10-3 combines with J gene TRBJ2-7; 8 bases map to TRBD2. V lost 3 bases, J lost 5 bases, and 12 bases stayed unmatched. Germline CDR1 reads ENHRY; CDR2 reads SYGVKD. The length of the CDR3 is 16 residues. CDR3 residues: CAISDEKGLVVHEQYF. The CDR3, as DNA: TGTGCCATCAGTGACGAAAAGGGACTAGTAGTCCACGAGCAGTACTTC.

The DNA for the CDR3 is TGTGCCAGCAGTGAGGGGACTAGCACAGATACGCAGTATTTT. The encoded protein is CASSEGTSTDTQYF. The J gene is TRBJ2-3, the V gene TRBV6-4; possible D gene TRBD2, 6 bases. Trimming stripped 3 bases from V and 0 bases from J, with 7 bases between. Germline lookup yields CDR1 MRHNA and CDR2 SNTAGT. CDR3 size: 14 residues.

The J gene is TRBJ2-3, the V gene TRBV6-5, with 15 positions matching TRBD2. Germline trimming cut 6 bases from V and 7 bases from J; bases unmatched to any gene: 5. Germline loops: CDR1 MNHEY, CDR2 SVGAGI. The length of the CDR3 is 15 residues. CDR3 residues: CASSSGTSGRYTQYF. CDR3 DNA sequence: TGTGCCAGCAGCTCCGGGACTAGCGGGAGGTATACGCAGTATTTT.

This chain uses TRBV5-5 with TRBJ2-7, with D maybe TRBD2 (6 bases). Trimming shortened V by 2 bases and J by 0 bases, and 12 bases separated the two germline ends. Germline-derived CDR1 and CDR2 are SGHKS and YYEKEE (reference sequence). CDR3 size: 15 residues. CDR3 residues: CASSFGGKPSYEQYF. As DNA, the CDR3 is TGTGCCAGCAGCTTTGGCGGGAAACCCTCCTACGAGCAGTACTTC.